Each of the 9 T cell receptor beta chains below was sequenced from the same sample in a study. TCRdb fed the 5' RACE reads into MiXCR, producing one record per CDR3 protein. Among about 42,000 distinct CDR3 sequences listed, 22% were seen once. Treg sorting used a CD4+CD25+CD127-/low gate. Sequenced sample: Tregs sorted from blood. These receptors all stem from a female donor with breast cancer.

The chain has TRBV30 and TRBJ1-2; D ambiguous. V was pared by 1 base and J by 4 bases, with 16 bases between. The CDR3 spans 15 residues. The germline CDR1 and CDR2 sequences are GTSNPN and SVGIG (reference sequence). CDR3 nucleotides: TGTGCCTGGAGTGGCCCGGAGGTGAGAGGCTATGGCTACACCTTC. Its translation is CAWSGPEVRGYGYTF. Full variable domain (missing parts from reference TRBV30 and TRBJ1-2): SQTIHQWPATLVQPVGSPLSLECTVEGTSNPNLYWYRQAAGRGLQLLFYSVGIGQISSEVPQNLSASRPQDRQFILSSKKLLLSDSGFYLCAWSGPEVRGYGYTFGSGTRLTVV.

Concerning this clonotype itself: Since the CDR3 does not end with the conserved phenylalanine or tryptophan, this likely comes from a read error. The J gene is TRBJ2-4, the V gene TRBV11-2; D is uncertain. Germline assignment: CDR1 SGHAT and CDR2 FQNNGV. The CDR3 consists of 15 residues. Trimming stripped 0 bases from V and 4 bases from J, with 10 bases between. The CDR3 nucleotides read TGTGCCAGCAGCTTAGAGCGGATAGGGAAAAACATTCAGTACCTC. Translated, it gives CASSLERIGKNIQYL.

The V gene is TRBV10-3, the J gene TRBJ2-3, with 9 bases matching TRBD2. This CDR3 region has 14 residues. CDR1 is ENHRY and CDR2 is SYGVKD in the germline V gene. V dropped 5 bases and J dropped 5; count of bases not matched to a gene: 5. CDR3 coding DNA: TGTGCCATCAGTTCGACTAGCGGTCTAGATACGCAGTATTTT. Its translation: CAISSTSGLDTQYF.

V gene TRBV27 combines with J gene TRBJ2-1; 7 nucleotides match TRBD2. Trimming took 7 bases from V and 0 from J; bases not matched to a gene: 3. CDR1 is MNHEY, CDR2 SMNVEV, per germline (reference sequence). This CDR3 has 14 amino acids. The CDR3, as DNA: TGTGCCAGCACCGTAGCGGGCTCCTACAATGAGCAGTTCTTC. Amino acids: CASTVAGSYNEQFF.

This clonotype was seen at least ten times. The rearrangement joins TRBV20-1 to TRBJ2-3; TRBD2 is a possible D gene (6 bases). Germline assignment: CDR1 DFQATT and CDR2 SNEGSKA (reference sequence). The CDR3 extends over 18 amino acids. Trimming stripped 3 bases from V and 2 bases from J, with 24 bases between. In DNA form, the CDR3 reads TGCAGTGCTAGGTTTTTGCGGGACGTGACAATCCACACAGATACGCAGTATTTT. It codes for CSARFLRDVTIHTDTQYF.

This clonotype was picked up a small number of times. J is TRBJ2-2 and V is TRBV12-3 or TRBV12-4; the match to TRBD2 covers 7 bases. The V gene end was trimmed by 2 bases and the J gene end by 3 bases; junction bases not matched to a gene: 12. This CDR3 has 18 residues. The CDR3 sequence: CASSLTILARGDTGELFF. The DNA of the CDR3 is TGTGCCAGCAGTTTAACTATACTAGCGCGAGGGGACACCGGGGAGCTGTTTTTT.

This clonotype has a handful of counts. This chain uses TRBV12-3 or TRBV12-4 with TRBJ2-7; maybe TRBD1 (6 bases). The V and J ends lost 5 bases and 5 bases respectively, with 13 bases between them. This CDR3 spans 13 amino acids. The CDR3 loop is CASSPQGYDEQYF. The DNA for the CDR3 is TGTGCCAGCAGTCCCCAGGGGTACGACGAGCAGTACTTC.

This clonotype was seen at least ten times. The chain couples TRBV5-1 to TRBJ2-3; no definite D call. The germline V and J ends were trimmed by 7 bases and 3 bases, with 9 bases remaining between them. The CDR3 sequence is 12 residues long. In germline, CDR1 is SGHRS, CDR2 YFSETQ. In DNA, the CDR3 is TGCGCCAGCTATTTGGGGACAGATACGCAGTATTTT. This gives the protein CASYLGTDTQYF.

The chain has TRBV5-1 and TRBJ2-1; no clear D gene. The CDR3 totals 13 residues. Germline CDR1 reads SGHRS; CDR2 reads YFSETQ. Trimming shortened V by 0 bases and J by 5 bases, and 6 bases separated the two germline ends. CDR3 sequence reads: CASSLGPDNEQFF. In nucleotides, the CDR3 is TGCGCCAGCAGCTTGGGACCGGACAATGAGCAGTTCTTC.